These 24 T cell receptor beta chains came from one sample sequenced in a study of radiation and T cells in renal cell carcinoma. Time point of the sample: baseline pretreatment blood. The treatment denotes: 15 Gy SBRT to primary tumor, nephrectomy 4 weeks later. Produced via immunoSEQ multiplex PCR; TCRdb's table is partial and in-frame only. The sample comprises about 140,000 clones, roughly 80% of which are singletons, and approximately 22% rests with the top ten. The sample was blood, taken from a patient whose treatment included radiotherapy and nephrectomy. These receptors all come from a woman aged 45-59 years with renal cell carcinoma.

The chain recombines TRBV11-3 with TRBJ2-7, with 14 positions matching TRBD2. With 5 bases clipped from V and 6 bases from J, the junction kept 3 bases outside the gene matches. Germline CDR1 SGHNT, CDR2 YENEEA. CDR3 length equals 14 residues. CDR3 sequence reads: CASSRGLAGAEQYF. The CDR3 DNA reads as TGTGCCAGCAGCCGGGGACTAGCGGGAGCCGAGCAGTACTTC.

V and J are TRBV9 and TRBJ2-5; D is undetermined. The CDR3 is 14 residues long. CDR1 is SGDLS, CDR2 YYNGEE, per germline. V was shortened by 0 bases and J by 4 bases, with 10 bases between the two germline ends. DNA for the CDR3: TGTGCCAGCAGCGTAGAGGGCACCGTAGAGACCCAGTACTTC. This translates into CASSVEGTVETQYF. The full variable domain, completed using reference TRBV9 and TRBJ2-5, is DSGVTQTPKHLITATGQRVTLRCSPRSGDLSVYWYQQSLDQGLQFLIQYYNGEERAKGNILERFSAQQFPDLHSELNLSSLELGDSALYFCASSVEGTVETQYFGPGTRLLVL.

V gene TRBV4-2 combines with J gene TRBJ2-7; TRBD2 matches at 16 bases. This CDR3 region has 17 residues. Germline CDR1 reads LGHNA; CDR2 reads YNFKEQ. The V segment lost 2 bases and the J segment 7 bases; nucleotides outside the gene matches: 8. The CDR3 bases are TGTGCCAGCAGCCAACCGGGACTAGCGGGGGGGACGAAAGAGCAGTACTTC. Residues: CASSQPGLAGGTKEQYF.

The chain recombines TRBV29-1 with TRBJ1-1, with a weak D call TRBD1 (6 bases). This CDR3 has 13 amino acids. The germline V and J ends were trimmed by 4 bases and 3 bases, with 12 bases remaining between them. CDR1 is SQVTM and CDR2 is ANQGSEA in the germline V gene. CDR3 amino acids: CSVGEGGDTEAFF. CDR3 nucleotide sequence: TGCAGCGTTGGAGAGGGGGGTGACACTGAAGCTTTCTTT.

This chain joins TRBV9 and TRBJ2-5; tentative D call: TRBD2 (5 bases). The CDR3 is 14 residues long. Per germline, CDR1 SGDLS and CDR2 YYNGEE. Trimming took off 4 bases at V and 1 base at J, with 11 bases between the two ends. For the CDR3, the DNA is TGTGCCAGCAGCCTAGAGGCGGGCCAAGAGACCCAGTACTTC. It is translated as CASSLEAGQETQYF.

This clone showed up just once. V and J are TRBV4-2 and TRBJ2-7; D is undetermined. Germline V gene sequence: CDR1 LGHNA, CDR2 YNFKEQ. V lost 0 bases, J lost 1 base, and 4 bases lay in between. The CDR3 totals 13 residues. CDR3 in DNA: TGTGCCAGCAGCCAAGAGAGGTCCTACGAGCAGTACTTC. Amino acids: CASSQERSYEQYF.

There are a few counts of this clone. V gene TRBV30 combines with J gene TRBJ1-5; D is ambiguous. Germline V CDR1 and CDR2: GTSNPN, SVGIG (reference sequence). Between the trimmed V and J ends, which lost 3 bases and 6 bases, there was a span of 12 bases. This CDR3 region has 13 residues. CDR3 DNA: TGTGCCTGGAGCCTCACCTCCTCTCAGCCCCAGCATTTT. Translation gives CAWSLTSSQPQHF. Drawing the rest from reference TRBV30 and TRBJ1-5, the complete variable domain is SQTIHQWPATLVQPVGSPLSLECTVEGTSNPNLYWYRQAAGRGLQLLFYSVGIGQISSEVPQNLSASRPQDRQFILSSKKLLLSDSGFYLCAWSLTSSQPQHFGDGTRLSIL.

The V and J genes are TRBV7-2 and TRBJ2-5; D not certain. Germline CDR1 is SGHTA and CDR2 is FQGNSA. The CDR3 has 11 residues. Trimming pared 2 bases from V and 5 bases from J, leaving 3 bases between. The CDR3 DNA follows: TGTGCCAGCAGCTTATACGAGACCCAGTACTTC. Its protein product is CASSLYETQYF.

The chain carries TRBV7-9 and TRBJ2-2; D call uncertain. Trimming pared 5 bases from V and 3 bases from J, leaving 4 bases between. This CDR3 spans 12 amino acids. Germline-derived CDR1 and CDR2 are SEHNR and FQNEAQ (reference sequence). The CDR3 sequence: CASSGYTGELFF. In DNA form, the CDR3 reads TGTGCCAGCAGCGGTTACACCGGGGAGCTGTTTTTT.

This clone was counted a few times. The chain uses TRBV29-1 and TRBJ1-5; no reliable D call. CDR1 is SQVTM and CDR2 is ANQGSEA in the germline V gene. CDR3 length equals 10 residues. The CDR3 spells CQPINQPQHF. In nucleotides, the CDR3 is TGCCAGCCTATCAATCAGCCCCAGCATTTT.

In this sample, this clone turned up once. The chain combines TRBV10-3 with TRBJ2-1; perhaps TRBD1 as D (7 bases). Trimming took 4 bases from V and 4 from J, leaving 14 bases between them. This CDR3 contains 15 residues. Germline values: CDR1 ENHRY, CDR2 SYGVKD. For the CDR3, the DNA is TGTGCCATCAGTGCCCAGGGGGGCGGATACAATGAGCAGTTCTTC. Translated, it gives CAISAQGGGYNEQFF.

This rearrangement joins TRBV7-2 to TRBJ1-1, with D perhaps TRBD1 (5 bases). This CDR3 comprises 15 residues. Deletions cut 5 bases from V and 1 base from J, with 14 bases between. The germline CDR1 and CDR2 sequences are SGHTA and FQGNSA. This CDR3 is CASSPRQRGNTEAFF. CDR3 DNA: TGTGCCAGCAGCCCTAGACAGCGAGGGAACACTGAAGCTTTCTTT. Looking up the rest from reference TRBV7-2 and TRBJ1-1 gives the full variable domain: GAGVSQSPSNKVTEKGKDVELRCDPISGHTALYWYRQSLGQGLEFLIYFQGNSAPDKSGLPSDRFSAERTGGSVSTLTIQRTQQEDSAVYLCASSPRQRGNTEAFFGQGTRLTVV.

CDR3 in amino acids: CASYPQIMNTEAFF. CDR3 nucleotide sequence: TGCGCCAGCTACCCACAGATAATGAACACTGAAGCTTTCTTT. The rearrangement uses TRBV5-1 and TRBJ1-1; D unclear. Germline CDR1 is SGHRS and CDR2 is YFSETQ. Trimming cost V 7 bases and J 0 bases, with 13 bases left between them. CDR3 length: 14 amino acids.

The rearrangement uses TRBV9 and TRBJ2-7; D assignment may be TRBD1 or TRBD2 (5 bases each). CDR3 size: 14 residues. Germline CDR1 and CDR2: SGDLS and YYNGEE. The V end lost 0 bases, the J end lost 7 bases, and 14 bases lay between the germline ends. Written as DNA, the CDR3 is TGTGCCAGCAGCGTAGCTAGGGACCTGGGGGAGCAGTACTTC. Translated: CASSVARDLGEQYF.

This sequence joins TRBV5-6 and TRBJ2-3, with TRBD1 matching over 8 bases. This CDR3 is built from 16 residues. The germline gives CDR1 SGHDT, CDR2 YYEEEE. Trimming took 2 bases from V and 0 from J; bases not matched to a gene: 5. The CDR3 DNA follows: TGTGCCAGCAGCTTAGGACAGGGAGCTAGCACAGATACGCAGTATTTT. Translated, it gives CASSLGQGASTDTQYF.

This chain connects TRBV9 to TRBJ2-3; D is perhaps TRBD1 or TRBD2 (5 bases each). V lost 3 bases to trimming and J lost 0 bases, with 14 bases between them. This CDR3 contains 16 residues. CDR1 and CDR2 (germline): SGDLS, YYNGEE. The CDR3 coding sequence is TGTGCCAGCAGCGGGGGGAAAGGACGGAGCACAGATACGCAGTATTTT. Translated, it gives CASSGGKGRSTDTQYF.

The J gene is TRBJ1-2, the V gene TRBV29-1; D might be TRBD1 (6 bases). Trimming removed 4 bases at V and 3 bases at J, with 12 bases between. Germline CDR1 and CDR2: SQVTM and ANQGSEA. This CDR3 comprises 13 residues. The CDR3 region is CSVGRGAYYGYTF. The DNA of the CDR3 is TGCAGCGTTGGCAGGGGCGCCTACTATGGCTACACCTTC. Using reference TRBV29-1 and TRBJ1-2 for the parts outside the CDR3, the full variable domain is SAVISQKPSRDICQRGTSLTIQCQVDSQVTMMFWYRQQPGQSLTLIATANQGSEATYESGFVIDKFPISRPNLTFSTLTVSNMSPEDSSIYLCSVGRGAYYGYTFGSGTRLTVV.

The chain recombines TRBV6-5 with TRBJ2-4; perhaps D is TRBD1 or TRBD2 (6 bases each). The germline V and J ends were trimmed by 5 bases and 7 bases, with 12 bases remaining between them. The CDR3 extends over 13 amino acids. The V gene's germline CDR1 is MNHEY and CDR2 SVGAGI. The CDR3: CASSRGPENIQYF. The CDR3 DNA is TGTGCCAGCAGTCGGGGGCCCGAGAACATTCAGTACTTC.

The chain combines TRBV19 with TRBJ1-6, with 12 bases aligning to TRBD1. CDR3 length: 17 residues. Germline CDR1 LNHDA, CDR2 SQIVND (reference sequence). The V and J ends lost 6 bases and 6 bases, in that order; junction bases with no gene match: 9. CDR3 sequence: CASSPTGQGAPNSPLHF. The CDR3 coding sequence is TGTGCCAGTAGCCCTACGGGACAGGGGGCGCCTAATTCACCCCTCCACTTT.

This clone was counted between two and nine times. V and J are TRBV5-6 and TRBJ1-1; no clear D. The CDR3 sequence is 12 residues long. Trimming took 7 bases from V and 0 from J, leaving 7 bases between them. Per germline, CDR1 SGHDT and CDR2 YYEEEE. In DNA form, the CDR3 reads TGTGCCAGCGCTACAGTGAACACTGAAGCTTTCTTT. Amino acid sequence: CASATVNTEAFF.

The rearrangement links TRBV4-3 to TRBJ1-1; 7 bases map to TRBD1. The CDR3 loop spans 12 amino acids. Trimming took 4 bases from V and 7 from J; bases not matched to a gene: 3. Looked up from germline, CDR1 is LGHNA and CDR2 is YSLEER. The DNA for the CDR3 is TGCGCCAGCAGCCGTAGACAGGGTGAAGCTTTCTTT. Translated, it gives CASSRRQGEAFF.

About this clone: The identical CDR3 is also encoded by other nucleotide sequences in the sample. The V gene is TRBV5-6, the J gene TRBJ2-7; no definite D call. The CDR3 consists of 11 residues. V dropped 4 bases and J dropped 1 base, with 3 bases sitting between them. Germline V gene sequence: CDR1 SGHDT, CDR2 YYEEEE. Here the CDR3 DNA reads TGTGCCAGCAGCGCTTCCTACGAGCAGTACTTC. This codes for CASSASYEQYF.

V and J are TRBV6-1 and TRBJ2-5, with 14 positions matching TRBD2. Trimming cost V 3 bases and J 4 bases; bases outside gene matches: 7. This CDR3 has 17 amino acids. Germline V lookup: CDR1 MNHNS, CDR2 SASEGT. CDR3 in amino acids: CASSDRGLAGDRETQYF. CDR3 coding DNA: TGTGCCAGCAGTGACCGGGGACTAGCGGGAGATCGAGAGACCCAGTACTTC.

The chain joins TRBV15 to TRBJ1-6; no clear D gene. CDR3 length: 14 amino acids. The germline V gene has CDR1 LNHNV and CDR2 YYDKDF (reference sequence). Trimming cost V 5 bases and J 4 bases, with 9 bases left between them. CDR3 amino acids: CATSLGRYNSPLHF. The CDR3 DNA follows: TGTGCCACCAGCCTAGGACGGTATAATTCACCCCTCCACTTT.